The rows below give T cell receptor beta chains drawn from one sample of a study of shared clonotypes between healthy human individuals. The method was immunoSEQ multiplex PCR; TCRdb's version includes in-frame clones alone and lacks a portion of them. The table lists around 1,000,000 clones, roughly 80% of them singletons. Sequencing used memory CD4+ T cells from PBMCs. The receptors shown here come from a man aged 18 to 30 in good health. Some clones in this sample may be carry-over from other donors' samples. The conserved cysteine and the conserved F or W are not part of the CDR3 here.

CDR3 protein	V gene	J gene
ASSALSYNEQF	TRBV25-1	TRBJ2-1
ASSRLAGDYNEQF	TRBV7-3	TRBJ2-1
ATSRGGLRGETQY	TRBV15	TRBJ2-5
ASVSRDRGQGEQF	TRBV4-1	TRBJ2-1
ASTALGQGRRGGNEKLF	TRBV19	TRBJ1-4
ASSLEGIGEQF	TRBV5-4	TRBJ2-1
ASSLGAGANVLT	TRBV7-9	TRBJ2-6
ASRYTDTQY	TRBV2	TRBJ2-3
ASSDRGTTGTDTQY	TRBV7-2	TRBJ2-3
ASSPYGLRNTEAF	TRBV2	TRBJ1-1
ASSESGVNQPQH	TRBV10-2	TRBJ1-5
ASSKDRSNEKLF	TRBV6-1	TRBJ1-4
ASSPKGTYGYT	TRBV27	TRBJ1-2
ASIESRRAPYEQY	TRBV7-8	TRBJ2-7
ASSPRNSGLAEGYT	TRBV18	TRBJ1-2
AISESRGQGLPYEQY	TRBV10-3	TRBJ2-7
ASSLSGIGRYGYT	TRBV28	TRBJ1-2
ASSLEVFNYGYT	TRBV7-2	TRBJ1-2
ASSLGLGFYNEQF	TRBV5-1	TRBJ2-1
ASPYKGPWSYEQY	TRBV27	TRBJ2-7
ASATDTQY	TRBV30	TRBJ2-3
ASSLAGVPHNEQF	TRBV5-1	TRBJ2-1
ASSPGSGANVLT	TRBV18	TRBJ2-6
ASSQLAGDYEQY	TRBV4-2	TRBJ2-7
ASSLVFGGGDWYEQY	TRBV5-4	TRBJ2-7
ASSPEFTRGRGYGYT	TRBV5-4	TRBJ1-2
ASSVVASASYNEQF	TRBV9	TRBJ2-1
ASTPEVAGGYNEQF	TRBV7-6	TRBJ2-1
ASSERDRGREQY	TRBV6-1	TRBJ2-7
ASSPGQYTEAF	TRBV5-1	TRBJ1-1
SGRRLLSGDEQF	TRBV29-1	TRBJ2-1
ASSLFREGNTIY	TRBV7-2	TRBJ1-3
ASSVATGFEQY	TRBV9	TRBJ2-7
ASSLNTGGQETQY	TRBV5-4	TRBJ2-5
ASSPRGGAVNTEAF	TRBV18	TRBJ1-1
ASTGLDAVTQETQY	TRBV28	TRBJ2-5
ASSTGRDTEAF	TRBV11-1	TRBJ1-1
ASSLGAGVTEAF	TRBV28	TRBJ1-1
ASSSSDSGNIQY	TRBV7-9	TRBJ2-4
ASSPEISGANVLT	TRBV6-1	TRBJ2-6
ASSFNQNQPQH	TRBV28	TRBJ1-5
ASSQGLAAQETQY	TRBV11-3	TRBJ2-5
ASRDSGSPTDTQY	TRBV5-1	TRBJ2-3
ASSWDLATGELF	TRBV5-1	TRBJ2-2
ASRGRGKRSYEQY	TRBV19	TRBJ2-7
ASSERTDRGQEKLF	TRBV10-2	TRBJ1-4
ASSLDSTGAGELF	TRBV7-3	TRBJ2-2
ATSREGQGGYEQY	TRBV15	TRBJ2-7
ASSAESGRGNEKLF	TRBV2	TRBJ1-4
ASSVSPLRDEQY	TRBV9	TRBJ2-7
ASGGRWTDTQY	TRBV11-3	TRBJ2-3
ASSESGRTDTQY	TRBV10-2	TRBJ2-3